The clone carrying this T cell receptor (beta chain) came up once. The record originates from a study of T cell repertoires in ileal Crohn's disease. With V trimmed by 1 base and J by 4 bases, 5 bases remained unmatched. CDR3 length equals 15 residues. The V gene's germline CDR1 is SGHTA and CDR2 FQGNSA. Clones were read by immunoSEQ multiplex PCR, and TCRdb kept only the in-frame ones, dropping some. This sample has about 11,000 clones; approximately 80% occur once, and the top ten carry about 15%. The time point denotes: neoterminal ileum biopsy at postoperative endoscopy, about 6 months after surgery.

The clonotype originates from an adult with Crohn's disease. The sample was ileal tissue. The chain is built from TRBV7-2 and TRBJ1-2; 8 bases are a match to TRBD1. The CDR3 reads CASSLVAGGIYGYTF. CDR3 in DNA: TGTGCCAGCAGCTTAGTGGCAGGGGGCATCTATGGCTACACCTTC.